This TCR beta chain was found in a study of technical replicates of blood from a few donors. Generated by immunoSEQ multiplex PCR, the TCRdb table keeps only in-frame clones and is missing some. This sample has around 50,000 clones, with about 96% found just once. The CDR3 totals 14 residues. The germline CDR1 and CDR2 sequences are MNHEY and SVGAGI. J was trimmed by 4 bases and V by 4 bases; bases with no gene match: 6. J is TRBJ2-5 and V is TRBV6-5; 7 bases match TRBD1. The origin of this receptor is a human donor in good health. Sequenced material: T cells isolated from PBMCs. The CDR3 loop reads CASSSDRVGETQYF. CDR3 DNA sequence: TGTGCCAGCAGTTCAGACAGGGTAGGAGAGACCCAGTACTTC.